This TCR beta chain was captured in a study of post-analysis software for immune sequencing data. V was pared by 4 bases and J by 0 bases, with 13 bases between. Per germline, CDR1 ENHRY and CDR2 SYGVKD. The CDR3 is 17 residues long. Unique molecular identifiers tagged the TCR beta cDNA libraries. TCRdb independently ran MiXCR on the PCR reads; one entry per CDR3 protein. Of under 200,000 distinct CDR3 sequences listed, around 34% are singletons. The specimen was blood, collected after autologous hematopoietic stem cell transplantation. The TCR was taken from a girl aged 5-17 years with multiple sclerosis. The rearrangement joins TRBV10-3 to TRBJ2-6, with no clear D. In DNA, the CDR3 is TGTGCCATCAGTGTAGAGGAGTCCGTCTCTGGGGCCAACGTCCTGACTTTC. The encoded protein is CAISVEESVSGANVLTF.